These 2 T cell receptor beta chains share one sample of origin, sequenced in a study of vaccination effects on CD4 cells after COVID-19. Before any sequencing was done, the ViraFEST assay used viral peptide pools to expand antigen-specific CD4+ T cells. At the end of around eleven days of culture, CD4+ T cells were isolated. These receptors' targets are unknown. Only in-frame clones appear in the TCRdb table, and some are missing; sequencing was by immunoSEQ multiplex PCR. Among around 22,000 clones listed, about 73% were seen once. Sequenced material: CD4+ T cells from PBMCs cultured with HCoV-229E spike peptides, taken before COVID-19 vaccination. The receptors here all came from a human donor who received a COVID-19 vaccine.

The chain carries TRBV3-1 (or the pseudogene TRBV3-2) and TRBJ1-5, with D uncertain. Germline-derived CDR1 and CDR2 are LGHDT and YNNKEL (reference sequence). The ends were cut back, 4 bases at V and 5 bases at J, with 15 bases in the middle. CDR3 length: 15 residues. Written as DNA, the CDR3 is TGTGCCAGCAGCCGGGCCGACCGCCGCGATCAGCCCCAGCATTTT. Translation gives CASSRADRRDQPQHF.

This sequence joins TRBV30 and TRBJ2-1, with 8 nucleotides matching TRBD1. The J segment lost 2 bases and the V segment lost 2 bases, leaving 14 bases of the junction unmatched. In germline, CDR1 is GTSNPN, CDR2 SVGIG (reference sequence). The CDR3 runs to 18 residues. The CDR3 sequence is CAWSRRRGLKGPYNEQFF. For the CDR3, the DNA is TGTGCCTGGAGTCGCCGCAGGGGGCTTAAAGGACCCTACAATGAGCAGTTCTTC.